The 5 T cell receptor beta chains in this list originate from one sample, sequenced in a study of spatial heterogeneity in lung cancer. Notes on the study in general: Expanded alpha and beta TCR counts within tumors tracked tumor mutation counts.

MiXCR, applied by TCRdb to the 5' RACE reads, yields one record per CDR3 protein. Here the sample spans around 6,000 distinct CDR3 sequences, roughly 1.4% being singletons. Time point: sample taken at primary tumor resection. For these receptors, no antigen is known. Sequencing used lung tumor tissue, obtained at surgery. These TCRs come from a male donor with early-stage non-small cell lung cancer.

This clonotype is medium-sized within its sample. Relative to the germline gene, one junction end is altered; a read error may explain this. This chain joins TRBV7-2 and TRBJ2-1; 16 bases align to TRBD2. This CDR3 contains 14 residues. CDR1 SGHTA and CDR2 FQGNSA come from the germline V gene. CDR3 sequence: CASSPGLAGGAIIF. The DNA of the CDR3 is TGTGCCAGCAGCCCGGGACTAGCGGGAGGGGCAATAATCTTC.

This clonotype occurred many times. The V gene is TRBV7-9, the J gene TRBJ1-2, with D uncertain. The germline CDR1 and CDR2 sequences are SEHNR and FQNEAQ (reference sequence). V was shortened by 0 bases and J by 5 bases, with 7 bases between the two germline ends. The CDR3 sequence is 13 residues long. The CDR3 sequence: CASSLAEGYGYTF. The CDR3 DNA reads as TGTGCCAGCAGCTTAGCGGAAGGGTATGGCTACACCTTC.

Judged by abundance, this clonotype is medium-sized. The chain employs TRBV30 and TRBJ2-7; a weak D match, TRBD1 (5 bases). The CDR3 sequence is 15 residues long. CDR1 and CDR2 (germline): GTSNPN, SVGIG (reference sequence). V dropped 2 bases and J dropped 3 bases, with 17 bases sitting between them. The CDR3: CAWSPRQNLYYEQYF. The CDR3 DNA is TGTGCCTGGAGTCCCAGACAGAACTTGTACTACGAGCAGTACTTC. The full variable domain, its missing parts supplied by reference TRBV30 and TRBJ2-7, is SQTIHQWPATLVQPVGSPLSLECTVEGTSNPNLYWYRQAAGRGLQLLFYSVGIGQISSEVPQNLSASRPQDRQFILSSKKLLLSDSGFYLCAWSPRQNLYYEQYFGPGTRLTVT.

This clonotype was observed at least ten times. The rearrangement joins TRBV29-1 to TRBJ1-2, with D maybe TRBD1 (6 bases). CDR1 is SQVTM and CDR2 is ANQGSEA in the germline V gene. CDR3 size: 15 residues. The V gene lost 3 bases and the J gene lost 3 bases, with 17 bases spanning the gap. CDR3 DNA: TGCAGCGTTGATGATCCGGAGCAGGGGCACTATGGCTACACCTTC. It is translated as CSVDDPEQGHYGYTF.

This clonotype occurred many times. The CDR3 loop reads CSARRGSSYNSPLHF. The CDR3 coding sequence is TGCAGTGCTAGGCGGGGAAGCTCCTATAATTCACCCCTCCACTTT. This rearrangement joins TRBV20-1 to TRBJ1-6; D uncertain. Trimming stripped 3 bases from V and 0 bases from J, with 9 bases between. From germline, CDR1 is DFQATT and CDR2 SNEGSKA (reference sequence). The CDR3 runs 15 residues.